This T cell receptor beta chain was identified in a study of T cells after yellow fever vaccination. At the level of the study: Preparing low-cell-number fractions relied on SMART-Seq v4 Ultra Low Input. Study-wide points: Only a small proportion of the clonotypes turned up in both the CD4 and the CD8 compartments, likely arising from convergent recombination.

The CDR3 consists of 13 residues. V lost 4 bases and J 6 bases, leaving 13 bases between the germline ends. Germline lookup yields CDR1 SGHRS and CDR2 YFSETQ. Points on this clonotype: Its antigen is still unknown.

TCR cDNA was made by 5'RACE template switching, adding a universal primer site and UMIs. TCRdb fed the 5' RACE reads into MiXCR, producing one record per CDR3 protein. Of around 340,000 distinct CDR3 sequences listed, 8% to 10% were seen once; the top ten hold roughly 18%. The V call is TRBV5-1, the J call TRBJ1-2; D call uncertain. The sample in question was PBMCs, obtained on the day of the first yellow fever vaccination. The receptor's source is a man between 18 and 35 years old who received the YFV17D yellow fever vaccine. The chain's CDR3 is CASSRQMRDGYTF. The CDR3, as DNA: TGCGCCAGCAGCCGCCAAATGCGGGATGGCTACACCTTC.